The 5 T cell receptor beta chains below were found in one sample sequenced in a study of shared clonotypes between healthy human individuals. Profiling relied on immunoSEQ multiplex PCR, and the TCRdb table lists in-frame clones only, not all of them. The sample shows hundreds of thousands of clones, roughly 77% of them seen only once. Sequencing input: PBMCs. Receptor source: a woman in her forties in good health. Some clones in this sample may be carry-over from other donors' samples.

Worth noting for this clone: Other DNA sequences from this sample encode an identical CDR3 as well. J is TRBJ1-2 and V is TRBV28, with D possibly being TRBD1 (5 bases). The CDR3 runs 12 residues. The germline CDR1 and CDR2 sequences are MDHEN and SYDVKM. Between the trimmed V and J ends, which lost 2 bases and 6 bases, there was a span of 7 bases. The DNA for the CDR3 is TGTGCCAGCAGTTTAGTGGGGGATGGCTACACCTTC. As protein: CASSLVGDGYTF.

The chain has TRBV10-3 and TRBJ1-1, with 12 bases matching TRBD1. This CDR3 has 16 amino acids. Germline-derived CDR1 and CDR2 are ENHRY and SYGVKD. V was clipped by 0 bases and J by 8 bases; unmatched bases: 7. CDR3 in DNA: TGTGCCATCAGTGAGTCTGGGACAGGGGGCGCCGGGGAAGCTTTCTTT. Its translation is CAISESGTGGAGEAFF.

The rearrangement links TRBV5-1 to TRBJ2-1; D uncertain. Between the trimmed V and J ends, which lost 4 bases and 0 bases, there was a span of 11 bases. The CDR3 consists of 15 residues. Germline V lookup: CDR1 SGHRS, CDR2 YFSETQ. This CDR3 reads CASSPDADSYNEQFF. In DNA, the CDR3 is TGCGCCAGCAGCCCTGACGCTGACTCCTACAATGAGCAGTTCTTC.

The rearrangement uses TRBV7-8 and TRBJ2-2; the match to TRBD2 covers 7 bases. Germline lookup yields CDR1 SGHVS and CDR2 FQNEAQ. The CDR3 runs to 14 residues. Losses at the gene ends were 5 bases for V and 4 bases for J; bases not matched to a gene: 4. In DNA, the CDR3 is TGTGCCAGCAGCCGGGACTACCTCACCGGGGAGCTGTTTTTT. Translation gives CASSRDYLTGELFF.

This clone was detected once. The chain joins TRBV30 to TRBJ2-2; D is unclear. Trimming shortened V by 0 bases and J by 6 bases, and 8 bases separated the two germline ends. Germline CDR1 reads GTSNPN; CDR2 reads SVGIG (reference sequence). This CDR3 is built from 13 residues. The CDR3 region has the DNA TGTGCCTGGAGTGTACTCGTGGCCGGGGAGCTGTTTTTT. Protein product: CAWSVLVAGELFF.